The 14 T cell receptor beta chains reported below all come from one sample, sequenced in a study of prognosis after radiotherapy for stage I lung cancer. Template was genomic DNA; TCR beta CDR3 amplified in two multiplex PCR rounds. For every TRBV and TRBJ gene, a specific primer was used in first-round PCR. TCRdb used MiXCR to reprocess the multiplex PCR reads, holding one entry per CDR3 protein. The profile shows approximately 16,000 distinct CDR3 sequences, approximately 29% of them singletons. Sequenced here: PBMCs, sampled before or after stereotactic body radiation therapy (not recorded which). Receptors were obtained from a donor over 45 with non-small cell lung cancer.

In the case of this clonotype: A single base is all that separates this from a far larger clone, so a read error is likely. This CDR3 is CASRWGNHNSPLNF. CDR3 DNA: TGTGCCAGCAGGTGGGGAAACCATAATTCACCCCTCAACTTT. J is TRBJ1-6 and V is TRBV6-8; D is unclear. This CDR3 comprises 14 residues. Germline-derived CDR1 and CDR2 are MNHGY and SAAAGT.

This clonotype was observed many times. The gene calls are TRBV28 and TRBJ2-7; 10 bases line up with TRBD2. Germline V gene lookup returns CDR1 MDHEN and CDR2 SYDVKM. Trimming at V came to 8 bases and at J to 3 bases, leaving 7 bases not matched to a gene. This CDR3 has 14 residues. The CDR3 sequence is CASRIAGGVYEQYF. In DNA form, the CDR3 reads TGTGCCAGCCGCATAGCGGGAGGTGTCTACGAGCAGTACTTC.

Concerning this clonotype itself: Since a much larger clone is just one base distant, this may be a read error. The CDR3 loop reads CASSPQTIVNEQFF. The CDR3 nucleotides read TGTGCCAGCTCACCACAGACAATCGTCAATGAGCAGTTCTTC. The J gene is TRBJ2-1, the V gene TRBV18; D gene unclear. Trimming cost V 1 base and J 6 bases, with 10 bases left between them. Germline V CDR1 and CDR2: KGHSH, LQKENI. The length of the CDR3 is 14 residues.

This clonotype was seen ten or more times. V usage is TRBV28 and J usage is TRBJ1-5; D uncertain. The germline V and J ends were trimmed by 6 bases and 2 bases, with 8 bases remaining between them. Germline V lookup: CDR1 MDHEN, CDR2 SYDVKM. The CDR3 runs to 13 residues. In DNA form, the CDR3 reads TGTGCCAGCAGCCCTTGGGGCAATCAGCCCCAGCATTTT. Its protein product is CASSPWGNQPQHF.

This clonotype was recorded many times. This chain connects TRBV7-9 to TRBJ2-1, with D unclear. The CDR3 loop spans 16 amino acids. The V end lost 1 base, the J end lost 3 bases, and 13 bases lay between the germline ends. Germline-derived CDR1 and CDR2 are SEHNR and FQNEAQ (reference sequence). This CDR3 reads CASSLDQRSVYNEQFF. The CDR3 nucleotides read TGTGCCAGCAGCTTAGACCAAAGATCAGTCTACAATGAGCAGTTCTTC.

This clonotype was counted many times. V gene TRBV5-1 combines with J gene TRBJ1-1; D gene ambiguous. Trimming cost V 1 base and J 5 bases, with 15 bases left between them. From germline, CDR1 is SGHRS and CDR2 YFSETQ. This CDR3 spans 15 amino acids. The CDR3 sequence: CASSLNAMGGTEAFF. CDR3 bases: TGCGCCAGCAGCTTGAACGCGATGGGAGGAACTGAAGCTTTCTTT.

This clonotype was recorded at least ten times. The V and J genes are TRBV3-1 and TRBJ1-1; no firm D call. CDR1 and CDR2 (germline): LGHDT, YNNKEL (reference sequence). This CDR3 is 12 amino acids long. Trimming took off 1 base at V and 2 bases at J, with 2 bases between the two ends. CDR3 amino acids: CASSQGNTEAFF. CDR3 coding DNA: TGTGCCAGCAGCCAAGGCAACACTGAAGCTTTCTTT.

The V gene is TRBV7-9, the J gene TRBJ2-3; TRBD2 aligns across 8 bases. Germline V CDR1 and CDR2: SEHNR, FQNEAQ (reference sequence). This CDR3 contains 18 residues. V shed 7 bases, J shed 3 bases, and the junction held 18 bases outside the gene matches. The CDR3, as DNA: TGTGCCAGCACCGACCCAGTCTTACTAGCGGAGGGGACAGATACGCAGTATTTT. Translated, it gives CASTDPVLLAEGTDTQYF.

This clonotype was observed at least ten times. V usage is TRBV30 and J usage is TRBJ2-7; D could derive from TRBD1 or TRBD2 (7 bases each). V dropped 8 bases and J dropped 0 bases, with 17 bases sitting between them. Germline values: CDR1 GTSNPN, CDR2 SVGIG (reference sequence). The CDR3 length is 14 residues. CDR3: CAQSQGGSSYEQYF. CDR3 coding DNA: TGTGCCCAAAGCCAGGGGGGGAGCTCCTACGAGCAGTACTTC. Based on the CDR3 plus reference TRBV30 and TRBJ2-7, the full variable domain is SQTIHQWPATLVQPVGSPLSLECTVEGTSNPNLYWYRQAAGRGLQLLFYSVGIGQISSEVPQNLSASRPQDRQFILSSKKLLLSDSGFYLCAQSQGGSSYEQYFGPGTRLTVT.

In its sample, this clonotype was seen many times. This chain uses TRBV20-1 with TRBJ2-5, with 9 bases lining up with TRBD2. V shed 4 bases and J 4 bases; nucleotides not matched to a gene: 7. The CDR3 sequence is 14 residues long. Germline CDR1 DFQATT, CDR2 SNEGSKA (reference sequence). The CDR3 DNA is TGCAGTGCTACCGGTAGCGGGAGTATAGAGACCCAGTACTTC. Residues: CSATGSGSIETQYF.

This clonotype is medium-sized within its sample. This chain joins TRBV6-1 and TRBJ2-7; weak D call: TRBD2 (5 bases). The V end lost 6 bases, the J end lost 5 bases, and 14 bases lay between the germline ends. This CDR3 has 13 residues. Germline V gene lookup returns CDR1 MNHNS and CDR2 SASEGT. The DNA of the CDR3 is TGTGCCAGCAGGGACCCCCGGGGAGACGAGCAGTACTTC. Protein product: CASRDPRGDEQYF.

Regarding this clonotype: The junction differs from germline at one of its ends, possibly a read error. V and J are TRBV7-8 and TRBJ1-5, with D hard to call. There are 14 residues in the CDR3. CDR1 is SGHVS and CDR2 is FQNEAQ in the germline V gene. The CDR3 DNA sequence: TGTGTCAGCAGCTTAGCGGGTTCTTATCAGCCCCAGCATTTT. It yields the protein CVSSLAGSYQPQHF.

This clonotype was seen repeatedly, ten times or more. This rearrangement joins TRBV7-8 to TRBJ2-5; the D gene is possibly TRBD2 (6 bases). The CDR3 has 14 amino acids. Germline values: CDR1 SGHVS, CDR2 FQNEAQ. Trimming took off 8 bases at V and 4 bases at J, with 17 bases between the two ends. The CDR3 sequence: CASATSPSRETQYF. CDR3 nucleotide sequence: TGTGCCAGCGCTACTAGCCCGAGTCGAGAGACCCAGTACTTC. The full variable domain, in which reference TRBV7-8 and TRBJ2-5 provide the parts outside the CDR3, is GAGVSQSPRYKVAKRGQDVALRCDPISGHVSLFWYQQALGQGPEFLTYFQNEAQLDKSGLPSDRFFAERPEGSVSTLKIQRTQQEDSAVYLCASATSPSRETQYFGPGTRLLVL.

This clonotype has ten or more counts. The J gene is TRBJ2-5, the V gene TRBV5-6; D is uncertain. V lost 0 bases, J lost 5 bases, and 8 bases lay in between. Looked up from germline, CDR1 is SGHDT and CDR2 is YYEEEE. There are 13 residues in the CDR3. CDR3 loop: CASSLEGIETQYF. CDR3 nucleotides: TGTGCCAGCAGCTTGGAAGGGATCGAGACCCAGTACTTC. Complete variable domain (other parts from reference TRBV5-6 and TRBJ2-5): DAGVTQSPTHLIKTRGQQVTLRCSPKSGHDTVSWYQQALGQGPQFIFQYYEEEERQRGNFPDRFSGHQFPNYSSELNVNALLLGDSALYLCASSLEGIETQYFGPGTRLLVL.